Reported below is one T cell receptor (beta chain). This clonotype has ten or more counts. The specificity of this receptor is unknown. Base-call qualities are not available, and no considerably larger clone is one nucleotide away. The library was made by RT-PCR. TCRdb shows the sequencer as Illumina HiSeq 2500. TCRdb reprocessing: public reads trimmed at Q25 with fastp, clones called with MiXCR, in-frame beta chains kept. Each CDR3 protein appears once, grouped with its most common genes and DNA. The sample table records 500,000 to 600,000 distinct CDR3 sequences; approximately 12% of these occur just once. Together, the top ten hold about an eighth of the sample. This entry belongs to a study of response to subunit inactivated influenza vaccine (dated by TCRdb to between 2017 and 2018). For context, the study as a whole: Deep quantitative T cell receptor repertoire profiling was used in the study to track responses to a trivalent subunit inactivated influenza vaccine.

Points the paper makes about the study in general: The authors suggested that each seasonal influenza vaccination may recruit only a limited number of new T cells.

According to the study, the label for this sample's time point signals: 40 to 45 days after influenza vaccine administration. The sample in question was PBMCs from blood, obtained roughly 46 days after vaccination. This receptor was taken from a man over 45 who received an inactivated influenza vaccine. Donor details come from another sample of the same person, matched by shared clones.

The DNA reads as follows: TGCGCCAGCAGCTTGGTAGGGGGCGAGGACATTCAGTACTTC. It translates as CASSLVGGEDIQYF. Recombination joined TRBV5-1 with TRBJ2-4; 7 central nucleotides agree with TRBD1. Trimming leaves V shorter by 0 bases and J shorter by 8 bases, with the junction holding 5 bases beyond the gene matches. The germline V gene supplies CDR1 SGHRS and CDR2 YFSETQ. The CDR3 spans 14 residues, from the cysteine through the phenylalanine. Only the CDR3 DNA stays, 42 bases, in frame from base 1.